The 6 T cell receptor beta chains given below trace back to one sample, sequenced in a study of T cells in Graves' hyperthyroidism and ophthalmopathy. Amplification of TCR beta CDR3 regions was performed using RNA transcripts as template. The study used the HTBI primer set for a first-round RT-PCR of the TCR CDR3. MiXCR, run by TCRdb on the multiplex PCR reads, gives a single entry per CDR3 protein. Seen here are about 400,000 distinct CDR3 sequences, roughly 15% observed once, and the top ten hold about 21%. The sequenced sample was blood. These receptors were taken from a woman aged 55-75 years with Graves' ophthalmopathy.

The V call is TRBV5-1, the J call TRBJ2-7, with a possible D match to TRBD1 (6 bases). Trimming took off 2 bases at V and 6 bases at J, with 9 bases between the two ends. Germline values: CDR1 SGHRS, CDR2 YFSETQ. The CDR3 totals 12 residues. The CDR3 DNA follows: TGCGCCAGCAGCTTACCAGGGGCCGAGCAGTACTTC. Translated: CASSLPGAEQYF.

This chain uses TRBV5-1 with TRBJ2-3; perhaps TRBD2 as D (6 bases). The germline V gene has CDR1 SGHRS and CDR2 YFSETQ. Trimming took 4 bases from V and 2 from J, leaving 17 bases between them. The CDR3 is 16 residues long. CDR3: CASSLPQRAHTDTQYF. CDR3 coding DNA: TGCGCCAGCAGCCTACCCCAGCGGGCGCACACAGATACGCAGTATTTT.

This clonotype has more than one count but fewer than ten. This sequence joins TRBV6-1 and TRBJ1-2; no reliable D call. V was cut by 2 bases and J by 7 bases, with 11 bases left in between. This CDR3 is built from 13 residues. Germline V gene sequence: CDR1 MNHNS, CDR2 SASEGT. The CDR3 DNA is TGTGCCAGCAGTGAATTTACAAGCCCTGGCTACACCTTC. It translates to CASSEFTSPGYTF.

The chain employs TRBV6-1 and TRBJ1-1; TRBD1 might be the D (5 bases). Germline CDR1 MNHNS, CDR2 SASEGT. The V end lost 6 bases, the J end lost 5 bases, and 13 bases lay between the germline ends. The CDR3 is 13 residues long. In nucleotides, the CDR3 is TGTGCCAGCAGACTTTGGGGGGAGACTGAAGCTTTCTTT. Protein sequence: CASRLWGETEAFF.

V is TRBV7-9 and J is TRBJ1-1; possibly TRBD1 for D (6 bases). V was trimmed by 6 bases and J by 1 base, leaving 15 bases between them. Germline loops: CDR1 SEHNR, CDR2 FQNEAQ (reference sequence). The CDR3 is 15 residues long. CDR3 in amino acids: CASSHETGPNTEAFF. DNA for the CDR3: TGTGCCAGCAGTCACGAGACAGGCCCGAACACTGAAGCTTTCTTT. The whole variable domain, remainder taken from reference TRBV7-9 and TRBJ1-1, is DTGVSQNPRHKITKRGQNVTFRCDPISEHNRLYWYRQTLGQGPEFLTYFQNEAQLEKSRLLSDRFSAERPKGSFSTLEIQRTEQGDSAMYLCASSHETGPNTEAFFGQGTRLTVV.

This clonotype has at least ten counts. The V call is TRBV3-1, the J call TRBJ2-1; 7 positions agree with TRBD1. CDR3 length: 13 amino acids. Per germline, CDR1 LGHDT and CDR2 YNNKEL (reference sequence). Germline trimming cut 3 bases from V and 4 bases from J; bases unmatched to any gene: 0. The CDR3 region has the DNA TGTGCCAGCAGCCACAGGGGGTACAATGAGCAGTTCTTC. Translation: CASSHRGYNEQFF.